These T cell receptor beta chains were read from a single sample in a study of OX40 agonist ivuxolimab in advanced cancers. Clones were sequenced by immunoSEQ multiplex PCR, and TCRdb holds only the in-frame ones, with some missing. In the table there are roughly 64,000 clones, about four fifths of which are singletons. The sample consisted of CD4+ or CD8+ T cells sorted from blood, taken in a trial of the OX40 agonist ivuxolimab. The receptors originated from an adult with an advanced solid tumor such as melanoma, head and neck, liver or kidney cancer. Both conserved end residues are part of each CDR3. Each record gives: D gene, J gene, clone size, V gene, CDR3 protein, CDR3 DNA. D genes are given only for firm matches. Not all rows give a size; the values are once, few, many and, for expanded clones, a class.

d_call: TRBD1; j_call: TRBJ1-1; clone_size: once; v_call: TRBV5-1; cdr3_aa: CASSGDRGSANTEAFF; cdr3_nt: TGCGCCAGCAGCGGGGACAGGGGGTCAGCGAACACTGAAGCTTTCTTT
d_call: TRBD1; j_call: TRBJ2-3; clone_size: .; v_call: TRBV18; cdr3_aa: CASSPKGQSGDTQYF; cdr3_nt: TGTGCCAGCTCACCGAAGGGACAGAGTGGGGATACGCAGTATTTT
d_call: .; j_call: TRBJ1-2; clone_size: .; v_call: TRBV5-1; cdr3_aa: CASSLLGPYGYTF; cdr3_nt: TGCGCCAGCAGCTTGCTGGGGCCCTATGGCTACACCTTC
d_call: TRBD2; j_call: TRBJ2-1; clone_size: .; v_call: TRBV10-3; cdr3_aa: CAIKNASGASYNEQFF; cdr3_nt: TGTGCCATCAAAAACGCTAGCGGGGCGTCCTACAATGAGCAGTTCTTC
d_call: TRBD1; j_call: TRBJ2-7; clone_size: .; v_call: TRBV5-4; cdr3_aa: CASRQDRVSEQYF; cdr3_nt: TGTGCCAGCAGACAGGACAGGGTGTCCGAGCAGTACTTC
d_call: .; j_call: TRBJ2-7; clone_size: .; v_call: TRBV27; cdr3_aa: CASSPMAASYEQYF; cdr3_nt: TGTGCCAGCAGTCCGATGGCGGCGTCCTACGAGCAGTACTTC
d_call: .; j_call: TRBJ2-7; clone_size: .; v_call: TRBV20-1; cdr3_aa: CSASGPYEQYF; cdr3_nt: TGCAGTGCCTCGGGACCTTACGAGCAGTACTTC
d_call: TRBD2; j_call: TRBJ2-3; clone_size: .; v_call: TRBV9; cdr3_aa: CASSLRLADSTDTQYF; cdr3_nt: TGTGCCAGCAGCTTACGACTAGCGGATAGCACAGATACGCAGTATTTT
d_call: TRBD2; j_call: TRBJ2-2; clone_size: once; v_call: TRBV11-1; cdr3_aa: CASSPSGFNTGELFF; cdr3_nt: TGTGCCAGCAGCCCTAGCGGGTTTAACACCGGGGAGCTGTTTTTT
d_call: .; j_call: TRBJ2-3; clone_size: .; v_call: TRBV2; cdr3_aa: CASSENPGNTDTQYF; cdr3_nt: TGTGCCAGCAGTGAAAATCCGGGCAACACAGATACGCAGTATTTT
d_call: .; j_call: TRBJ2-5; clone_size: .; v_call: TRBV28; cdr3_aa: CASSLDSLQETQYF; cdr3_nt: TGTGCCAGCAGCCTCGACTCCCTCCAAGAGACCCAGTACTTC